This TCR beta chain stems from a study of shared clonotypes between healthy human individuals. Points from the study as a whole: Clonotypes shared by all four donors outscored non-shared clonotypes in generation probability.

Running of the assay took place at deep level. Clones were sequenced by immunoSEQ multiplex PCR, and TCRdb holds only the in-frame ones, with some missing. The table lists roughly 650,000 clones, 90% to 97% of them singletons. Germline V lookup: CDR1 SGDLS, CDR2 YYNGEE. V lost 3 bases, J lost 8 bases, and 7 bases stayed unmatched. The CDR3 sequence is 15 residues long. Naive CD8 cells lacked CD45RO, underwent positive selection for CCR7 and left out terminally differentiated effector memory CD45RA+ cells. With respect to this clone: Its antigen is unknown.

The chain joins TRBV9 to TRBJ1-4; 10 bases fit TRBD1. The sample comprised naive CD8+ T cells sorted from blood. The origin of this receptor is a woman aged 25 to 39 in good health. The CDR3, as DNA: TGTGCCAGCAGCGGAACCGGGACAGGGGTCGAAAAACTGTTTTTT. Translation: CASSGTGTGVEKLFF.